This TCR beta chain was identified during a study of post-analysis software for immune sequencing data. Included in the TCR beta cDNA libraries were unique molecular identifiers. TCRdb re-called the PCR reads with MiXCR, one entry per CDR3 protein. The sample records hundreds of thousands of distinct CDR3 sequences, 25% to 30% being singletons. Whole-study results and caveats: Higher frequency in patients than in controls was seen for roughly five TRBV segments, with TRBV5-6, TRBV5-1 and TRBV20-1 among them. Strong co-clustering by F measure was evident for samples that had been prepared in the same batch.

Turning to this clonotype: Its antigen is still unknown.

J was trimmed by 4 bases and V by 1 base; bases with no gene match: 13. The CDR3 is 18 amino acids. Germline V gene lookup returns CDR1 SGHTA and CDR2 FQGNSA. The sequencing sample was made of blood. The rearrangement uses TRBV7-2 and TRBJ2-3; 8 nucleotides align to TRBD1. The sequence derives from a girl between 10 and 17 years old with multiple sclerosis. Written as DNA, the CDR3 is TGTGCCAGCAGCTTAGTTCTTGGGGGACAGGCCGAATCAGATACGCAGTATTTT. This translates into CASSLVLGGQAESDTQYF.